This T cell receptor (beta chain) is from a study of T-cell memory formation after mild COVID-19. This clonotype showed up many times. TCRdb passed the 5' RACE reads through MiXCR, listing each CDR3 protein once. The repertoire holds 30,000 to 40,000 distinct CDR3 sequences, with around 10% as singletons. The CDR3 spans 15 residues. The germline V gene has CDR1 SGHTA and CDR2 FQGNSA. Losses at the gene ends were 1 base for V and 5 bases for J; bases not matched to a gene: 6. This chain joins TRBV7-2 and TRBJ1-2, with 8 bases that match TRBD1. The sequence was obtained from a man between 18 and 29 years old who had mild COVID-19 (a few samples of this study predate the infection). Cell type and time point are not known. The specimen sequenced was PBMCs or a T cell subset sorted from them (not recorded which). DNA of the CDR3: TGTGCCAGCAGCTTAGGCCCGGGACAGGTGTATGGCTACACCTTC. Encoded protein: CASSLGPGQVYGYTF.